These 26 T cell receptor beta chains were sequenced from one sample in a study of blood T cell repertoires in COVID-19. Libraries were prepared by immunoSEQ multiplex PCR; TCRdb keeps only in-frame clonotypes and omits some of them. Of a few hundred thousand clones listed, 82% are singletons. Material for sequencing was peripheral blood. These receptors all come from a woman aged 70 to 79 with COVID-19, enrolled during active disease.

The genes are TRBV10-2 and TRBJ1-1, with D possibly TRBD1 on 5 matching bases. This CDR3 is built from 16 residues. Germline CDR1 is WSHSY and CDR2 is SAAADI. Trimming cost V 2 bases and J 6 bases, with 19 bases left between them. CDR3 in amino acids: CASSEPPSRVLAEAFF. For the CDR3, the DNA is TGCGCCAGCAGTGAGCCACCATCCAGGGTATTAGCTGAAGCTTTCTTT.

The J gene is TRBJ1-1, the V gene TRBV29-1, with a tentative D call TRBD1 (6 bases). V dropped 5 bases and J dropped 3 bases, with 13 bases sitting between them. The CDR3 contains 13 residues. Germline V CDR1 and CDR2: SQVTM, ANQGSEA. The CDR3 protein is CSVLQGRDTEAFF. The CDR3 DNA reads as TGCAGCGTTTTACAGGGAAGGGACACTGAAGCTTTCTTT.

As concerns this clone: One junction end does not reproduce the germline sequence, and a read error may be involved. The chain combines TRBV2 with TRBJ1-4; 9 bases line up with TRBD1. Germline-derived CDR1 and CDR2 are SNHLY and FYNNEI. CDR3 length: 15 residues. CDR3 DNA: TGTGCCAGCAGGGAAGGGACAGGGTCTAATGAAAAACTGTTTTTT. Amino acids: CASREGTGSNEKLFF.

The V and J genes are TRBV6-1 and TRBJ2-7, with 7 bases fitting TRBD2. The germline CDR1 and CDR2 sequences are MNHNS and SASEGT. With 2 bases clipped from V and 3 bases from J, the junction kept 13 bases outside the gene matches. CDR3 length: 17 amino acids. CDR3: CASSEPQDGRSYYEQYF. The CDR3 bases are TGTGCCAGCAGTGAACCTCAAGACGGGAGGTCCTACTACGAGCAGTACTTC.

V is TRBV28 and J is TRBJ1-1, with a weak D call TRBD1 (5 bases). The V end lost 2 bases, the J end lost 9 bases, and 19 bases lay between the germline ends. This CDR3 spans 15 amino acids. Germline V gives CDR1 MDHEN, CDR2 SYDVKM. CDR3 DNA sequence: TGTGCCAGCAGTTTAGGTGGCAGGGTAACGGCTAAAGCTTTCTTT. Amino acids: CASSLGGRVTAKAFF.

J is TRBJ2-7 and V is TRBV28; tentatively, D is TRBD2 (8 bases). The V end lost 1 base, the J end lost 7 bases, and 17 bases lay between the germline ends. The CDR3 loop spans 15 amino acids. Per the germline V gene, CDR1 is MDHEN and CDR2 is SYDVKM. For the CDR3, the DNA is TGTGCCAGCAGTTTATTAGGGGGCCGGGGGGGGGAGCAGTACTTC. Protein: CASSLLGGRGGEQYF.

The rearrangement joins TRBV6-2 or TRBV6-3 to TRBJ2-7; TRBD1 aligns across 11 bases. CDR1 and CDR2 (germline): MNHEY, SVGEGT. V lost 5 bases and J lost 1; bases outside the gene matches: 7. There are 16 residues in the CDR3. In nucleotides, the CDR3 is TGTGCCAGCAGTGACCCAGGACAGGGGGCGTCCTACGAGCAGTACTTC. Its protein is CASSDPGQGASYEQYF.

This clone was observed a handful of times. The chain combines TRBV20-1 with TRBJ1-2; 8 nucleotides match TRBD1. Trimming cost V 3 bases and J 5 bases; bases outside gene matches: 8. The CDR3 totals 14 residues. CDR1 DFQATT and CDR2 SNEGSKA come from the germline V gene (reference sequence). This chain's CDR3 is CSASDEGQAYGYTF. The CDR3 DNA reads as TGCAGTGCTAGTGACGAGGGACAGGCTTATGGCTACACCTTC.

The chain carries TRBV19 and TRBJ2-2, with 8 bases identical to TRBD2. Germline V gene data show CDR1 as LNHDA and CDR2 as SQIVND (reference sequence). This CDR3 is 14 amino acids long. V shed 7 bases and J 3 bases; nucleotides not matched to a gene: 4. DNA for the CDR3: TGTGCCAGTAATACGGGAGGGGACACCGGGGAGCTGTTTTTT. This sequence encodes CASNTGGDTGELFF.

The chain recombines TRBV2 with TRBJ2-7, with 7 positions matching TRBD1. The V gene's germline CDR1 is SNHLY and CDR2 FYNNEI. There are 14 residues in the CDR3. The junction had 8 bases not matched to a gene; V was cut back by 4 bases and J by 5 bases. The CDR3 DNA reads TGTGCCAGCAGTGGGGGCAGGGGGATAAACGAGCAGTACTTC. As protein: CASSGGRGINEQYF.

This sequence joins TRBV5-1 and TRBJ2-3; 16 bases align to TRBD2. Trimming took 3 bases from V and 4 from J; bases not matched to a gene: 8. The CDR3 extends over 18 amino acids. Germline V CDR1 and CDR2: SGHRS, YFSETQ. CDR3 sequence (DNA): TGCGCCAGCAGCTCCGAGGGACTAGCGGGAGGGACCGCAGATACGCAGTATTTT. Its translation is CASSSEGLAGGTADTQYF.

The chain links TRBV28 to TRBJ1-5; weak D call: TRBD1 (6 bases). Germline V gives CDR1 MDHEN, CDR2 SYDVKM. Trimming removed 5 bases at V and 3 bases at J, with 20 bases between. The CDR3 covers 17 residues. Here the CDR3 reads CASSTGTNPSINQPQHF. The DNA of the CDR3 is TGTGCCAGCAGTACAGGGACTAATCCATCTATCAATCAGCCCCAGCATTTT. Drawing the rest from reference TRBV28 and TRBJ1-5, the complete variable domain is DVKVTQSSRYLVKRTGEKVFLECVQDMDHENMFWYRQDPGLGLRLIYFSYDVKMKEKGDIPEGYSVSREKKERFSLILESASTNQTSMYLCASSTGTNPSINQPQHFGDGTRLSIL.

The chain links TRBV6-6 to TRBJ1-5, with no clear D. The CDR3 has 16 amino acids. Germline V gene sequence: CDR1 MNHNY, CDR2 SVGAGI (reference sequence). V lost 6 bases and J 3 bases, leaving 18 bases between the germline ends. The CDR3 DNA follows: TGTGCCAGCAGCTATGGAGGGAAGGGTGACAATCAGCCCCAGCATTTT. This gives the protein CASSYGGKGDNQPQHF.

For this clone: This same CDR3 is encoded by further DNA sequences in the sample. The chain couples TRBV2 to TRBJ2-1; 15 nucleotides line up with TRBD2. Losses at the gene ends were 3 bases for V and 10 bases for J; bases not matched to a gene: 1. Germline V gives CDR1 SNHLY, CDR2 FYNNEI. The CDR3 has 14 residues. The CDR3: CASSEGLAGGEQFF. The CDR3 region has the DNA TGTGCCAGCAGTGAGGGACTAGCGGGAGGAGAGCAGTTCTTC.

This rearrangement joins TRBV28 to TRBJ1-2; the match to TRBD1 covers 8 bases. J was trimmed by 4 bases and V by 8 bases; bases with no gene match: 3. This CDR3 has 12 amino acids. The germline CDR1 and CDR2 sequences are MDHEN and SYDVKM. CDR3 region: CASYRGGYGYTF. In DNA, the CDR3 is TGTGCCAGCTACAGGGGGGGCTATGGCTACACCTTC.

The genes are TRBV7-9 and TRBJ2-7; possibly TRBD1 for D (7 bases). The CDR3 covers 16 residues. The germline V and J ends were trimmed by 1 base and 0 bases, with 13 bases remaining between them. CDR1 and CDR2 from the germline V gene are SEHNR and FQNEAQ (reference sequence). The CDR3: CASSLGQGGFSYEQYF. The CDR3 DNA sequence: TGTGCCAGCAGCTTAGGTCAGGGGGGTTTCTCCTACGAGCAGTACTTC.

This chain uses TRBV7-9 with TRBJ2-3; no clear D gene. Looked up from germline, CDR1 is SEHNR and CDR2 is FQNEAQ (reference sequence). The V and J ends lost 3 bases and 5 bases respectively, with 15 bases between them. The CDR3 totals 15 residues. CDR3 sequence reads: CASSFAVISKDTQYF. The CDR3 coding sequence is TGTGCCAGCAGCTTTGCGGTAATCTCAAAAGATACGCAGTATTTT.

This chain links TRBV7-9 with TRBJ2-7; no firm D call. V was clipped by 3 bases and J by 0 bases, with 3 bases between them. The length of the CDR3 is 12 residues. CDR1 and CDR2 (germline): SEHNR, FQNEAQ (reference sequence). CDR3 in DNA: TGTGCCAGCAGCTTTAGCTCCTACGAGCAGTACTTC. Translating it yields CASSFSSYEQYF.

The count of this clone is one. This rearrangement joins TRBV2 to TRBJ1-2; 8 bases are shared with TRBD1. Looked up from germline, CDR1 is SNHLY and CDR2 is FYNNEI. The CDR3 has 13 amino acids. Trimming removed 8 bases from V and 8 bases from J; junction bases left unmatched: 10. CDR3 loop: CASGLQGASGYTF. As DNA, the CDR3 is TGTGCCAGCGGACTCCAGGGGGCCAGCGGCTACACCTTC. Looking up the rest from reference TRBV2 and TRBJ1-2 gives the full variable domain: EPEVTQTPSHQVTQMGQEVILRCVPISNHLYFYWYRQILGQKVEFLVSFYNNEISEKSEIFDDQFSVERPDGSNFTLKIRSTKLEDSAMYFCASGLQGASGYTFGSGTRLTVV.

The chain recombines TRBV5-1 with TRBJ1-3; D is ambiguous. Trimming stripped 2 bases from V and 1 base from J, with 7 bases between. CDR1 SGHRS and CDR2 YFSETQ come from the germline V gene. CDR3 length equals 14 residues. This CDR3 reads CASSLPGSGNTIYF. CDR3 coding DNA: TGCGCCAGCAGCTTACCGGGGTCTGGAAACACCATATATTTT.

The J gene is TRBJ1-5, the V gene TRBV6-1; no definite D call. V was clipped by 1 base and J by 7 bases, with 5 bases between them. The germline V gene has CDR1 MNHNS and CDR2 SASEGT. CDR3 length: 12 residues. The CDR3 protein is CASSEGSQPQHF. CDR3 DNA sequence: TGTGCCAGCAGTGAAGGTAGCCAGCCCCAGCATTTT.

In DNA form, the CDR3 reads TGTGCCTGGAGCAGACAGAGTCAGCCCCAGCATTTT. It codes for CAWSRQSQPQHF. V gene TRBV30 combines with J gene TRBJ1-5; TRBD1 is a possible D gene (5 bases). Germline V gene sequence: CDR1 GTSNPN, CDR2 SVGIG (reference sequence). The V gene lost 3 bases and the J gene lost 6 bases, with 9 bases spanning the gap. The CDR3 contains 12 residues.

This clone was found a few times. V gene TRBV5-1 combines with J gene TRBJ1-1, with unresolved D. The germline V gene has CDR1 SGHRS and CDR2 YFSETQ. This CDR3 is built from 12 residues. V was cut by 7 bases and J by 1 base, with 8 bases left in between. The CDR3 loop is CASAEGNTEAFF. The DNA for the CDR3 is TGCGCCAGCGCCGAGGGGAACACTGAAGCTTTCTTT.

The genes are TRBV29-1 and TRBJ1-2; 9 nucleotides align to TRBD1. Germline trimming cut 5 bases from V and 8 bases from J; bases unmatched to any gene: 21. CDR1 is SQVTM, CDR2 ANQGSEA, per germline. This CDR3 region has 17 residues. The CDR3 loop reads CSVPRGGTGTLVSGYTF. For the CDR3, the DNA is TGCAGCGTTCCCCGAGGGGGGACAGGGACTCTAGTGAGCGGCTACACCTTC.

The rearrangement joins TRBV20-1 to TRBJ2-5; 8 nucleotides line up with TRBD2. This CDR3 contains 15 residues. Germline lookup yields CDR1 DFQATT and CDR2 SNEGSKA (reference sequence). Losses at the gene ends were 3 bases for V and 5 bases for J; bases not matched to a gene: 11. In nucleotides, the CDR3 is TGCAGTGCTAGTCGTTACAGCGGGAGCCTTGAGACCCAGTACTTC. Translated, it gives CSASRYSGSLETQYF.

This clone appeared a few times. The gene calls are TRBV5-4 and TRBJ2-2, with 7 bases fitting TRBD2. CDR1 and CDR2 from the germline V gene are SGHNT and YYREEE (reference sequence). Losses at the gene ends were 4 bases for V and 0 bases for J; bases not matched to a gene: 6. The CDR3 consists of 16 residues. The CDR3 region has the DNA TGTGCCAGCAGCCTAGGACTAGTCGCGAACACCGGGGAGCTGTTTTTT. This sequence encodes CASSLGLVANTGELFF.